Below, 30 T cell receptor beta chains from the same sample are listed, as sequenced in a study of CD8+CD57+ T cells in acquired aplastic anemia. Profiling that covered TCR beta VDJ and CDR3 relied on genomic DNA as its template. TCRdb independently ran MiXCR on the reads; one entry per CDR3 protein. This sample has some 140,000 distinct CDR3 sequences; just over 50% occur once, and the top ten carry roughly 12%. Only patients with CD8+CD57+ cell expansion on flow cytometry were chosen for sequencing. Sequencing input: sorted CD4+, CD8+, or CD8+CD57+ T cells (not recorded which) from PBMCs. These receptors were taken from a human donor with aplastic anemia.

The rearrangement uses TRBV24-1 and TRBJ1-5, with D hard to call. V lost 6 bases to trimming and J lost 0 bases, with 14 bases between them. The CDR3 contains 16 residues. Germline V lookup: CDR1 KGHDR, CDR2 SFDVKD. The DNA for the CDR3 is TGTGCCACCAGTTCCTATTTGGATGATAGCAATCAGCCCCAGCATTTT. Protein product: CATSSYLDDSNQPQHF.

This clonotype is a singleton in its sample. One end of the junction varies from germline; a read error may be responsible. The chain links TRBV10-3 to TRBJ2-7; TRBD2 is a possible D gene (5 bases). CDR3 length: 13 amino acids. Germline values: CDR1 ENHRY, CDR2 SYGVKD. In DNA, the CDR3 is TGTGCCAGCAGTGATCTAGCTTTATACGAGCAGTACTTC. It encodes CASSDLALYEQYF.

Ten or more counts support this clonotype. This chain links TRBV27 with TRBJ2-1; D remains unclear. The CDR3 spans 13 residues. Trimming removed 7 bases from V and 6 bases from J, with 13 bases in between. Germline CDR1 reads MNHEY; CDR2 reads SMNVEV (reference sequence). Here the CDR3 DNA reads TGTGCCAGCACCTCAGCCTACGGCAATGAGCAGTTCTTC. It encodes CASTSAYGNEQFF.

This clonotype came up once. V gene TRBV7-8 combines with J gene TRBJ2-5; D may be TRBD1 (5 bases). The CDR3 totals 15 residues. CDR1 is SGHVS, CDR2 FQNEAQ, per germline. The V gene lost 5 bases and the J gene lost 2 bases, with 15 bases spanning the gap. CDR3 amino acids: CASSHPGHKQETQYF. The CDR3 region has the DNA TGTGCCAGCAGCCATCCAGGACACAAACAAGAGACCCAGTACTTC.

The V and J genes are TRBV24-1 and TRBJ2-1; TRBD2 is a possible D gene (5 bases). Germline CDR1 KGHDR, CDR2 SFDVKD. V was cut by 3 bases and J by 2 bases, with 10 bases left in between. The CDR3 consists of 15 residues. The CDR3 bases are TGTGCCACCAGTGATCGACTATCGCCCTACAATGAGCAGTTCTTC. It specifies CATSDRLSPYNEQFF.

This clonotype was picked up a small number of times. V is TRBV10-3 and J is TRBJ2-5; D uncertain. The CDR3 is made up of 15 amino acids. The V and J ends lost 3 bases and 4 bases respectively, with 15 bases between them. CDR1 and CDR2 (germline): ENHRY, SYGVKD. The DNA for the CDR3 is TGTGCCATCAGTGACCGCACGGCGGTTGGAGAGACCCAGTACTTC. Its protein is CAISDRTAVGETQYF.

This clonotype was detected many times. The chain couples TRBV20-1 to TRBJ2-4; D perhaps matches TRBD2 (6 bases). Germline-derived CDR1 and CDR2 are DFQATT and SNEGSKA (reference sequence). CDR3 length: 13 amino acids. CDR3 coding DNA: TGCAGCGTTAGCGGTCTCGCGAAAAACATTCAGTACTTC. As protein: CSVSGLAKNIQYF.

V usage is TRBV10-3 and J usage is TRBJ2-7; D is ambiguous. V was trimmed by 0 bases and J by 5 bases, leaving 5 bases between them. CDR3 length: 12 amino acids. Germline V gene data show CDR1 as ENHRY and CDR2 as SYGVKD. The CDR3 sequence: CAISESNHEQYF. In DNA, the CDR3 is TGTGCCATCAGTGAGTCGAACCACGAGCAGTACTTC.

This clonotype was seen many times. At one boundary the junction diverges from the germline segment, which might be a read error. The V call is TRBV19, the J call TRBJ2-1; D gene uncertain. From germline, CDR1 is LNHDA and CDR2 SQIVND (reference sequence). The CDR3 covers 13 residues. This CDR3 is CASSVVSDNEQFF. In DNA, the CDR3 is TGTGCCAGTAGTGTGGTCTCCGACAATGAGCAGTTCTTC.

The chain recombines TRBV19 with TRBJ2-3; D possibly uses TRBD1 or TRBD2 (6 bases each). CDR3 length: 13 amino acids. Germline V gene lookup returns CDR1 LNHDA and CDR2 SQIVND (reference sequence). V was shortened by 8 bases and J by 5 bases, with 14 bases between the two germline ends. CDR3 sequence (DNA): TGTGCCAGTGGGGGGACATGGCAAGATACGCAGTATTTT. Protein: CASGGTWQDTQYF.

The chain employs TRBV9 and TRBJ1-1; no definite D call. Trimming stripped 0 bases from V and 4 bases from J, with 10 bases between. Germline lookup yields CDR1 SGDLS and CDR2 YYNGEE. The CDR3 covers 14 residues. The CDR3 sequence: CASSVGSDGTEAFF. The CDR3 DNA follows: TGTGCCAGCAGCGTAGGATCGGACGGCACTGAAGCTTTCTTT.

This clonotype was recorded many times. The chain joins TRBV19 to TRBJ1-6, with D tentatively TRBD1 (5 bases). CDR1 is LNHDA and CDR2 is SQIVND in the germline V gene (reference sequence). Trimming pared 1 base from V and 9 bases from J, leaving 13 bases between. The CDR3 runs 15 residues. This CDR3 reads CASSIVGGRSSPLHF. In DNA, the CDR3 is TGTGCCAGTAGTATAGTGGGGGGACGATCTTCACCCCTCCACTTT.

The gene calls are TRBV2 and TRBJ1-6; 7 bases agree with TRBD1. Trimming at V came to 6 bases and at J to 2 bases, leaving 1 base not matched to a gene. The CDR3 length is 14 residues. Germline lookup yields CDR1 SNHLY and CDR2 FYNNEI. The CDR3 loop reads CASRTGTYNSPLHF. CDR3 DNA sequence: TGTGCCAGCAGGACAGGGACCTATAATTCACCCCTCCACTTT.

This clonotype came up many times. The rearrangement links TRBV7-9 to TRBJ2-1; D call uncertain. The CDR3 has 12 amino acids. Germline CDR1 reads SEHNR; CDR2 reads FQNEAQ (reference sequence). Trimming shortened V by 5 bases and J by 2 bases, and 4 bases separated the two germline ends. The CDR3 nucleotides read TGTGCCAGCAGCCCTACCTACAATGAGCAGTTCTTC. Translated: CASSPTYNEQFF.

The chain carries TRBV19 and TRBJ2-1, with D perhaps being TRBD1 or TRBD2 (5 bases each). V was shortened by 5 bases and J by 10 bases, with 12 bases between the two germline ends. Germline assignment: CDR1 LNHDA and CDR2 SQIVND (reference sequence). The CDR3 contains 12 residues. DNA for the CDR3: TGTGCCAGTAGTGGGACCCATTCGGAGCAGTTCTTC. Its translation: CASSGTHSEQFF.

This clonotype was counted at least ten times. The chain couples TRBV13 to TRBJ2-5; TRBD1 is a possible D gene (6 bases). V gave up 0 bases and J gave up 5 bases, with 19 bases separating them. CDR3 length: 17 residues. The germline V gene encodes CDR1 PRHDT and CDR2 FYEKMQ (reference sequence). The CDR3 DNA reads TGTGCCAGCAGCTTAGGAGTATGGGACACCTCACCGGAGACCCAGTACTTC. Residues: CASSLGVWDTSPETQYF. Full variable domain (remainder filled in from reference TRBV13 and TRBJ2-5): AAGVIQSPRHLIKEKRETATLKCYPIPRHDTVYWYQQGPGQDPQFLISFYEKMQSDKGSIPDRFSAQQFSDYHSELNMSSLELGDSALYFCASSLGVWDTSPETQYFGPGTRLLVL.

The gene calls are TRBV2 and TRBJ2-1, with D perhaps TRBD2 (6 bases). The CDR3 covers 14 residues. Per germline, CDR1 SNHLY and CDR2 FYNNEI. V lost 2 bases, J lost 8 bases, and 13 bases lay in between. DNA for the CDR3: TGTGCCAGCAGTGAACCCCGGAGCGGGCATGAGCAGTTCTTC. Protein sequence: CASSEPRSGHEQFF.

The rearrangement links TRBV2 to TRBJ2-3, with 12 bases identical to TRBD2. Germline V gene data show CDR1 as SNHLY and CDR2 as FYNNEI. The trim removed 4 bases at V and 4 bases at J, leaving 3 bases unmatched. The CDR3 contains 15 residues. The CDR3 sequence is CASSGPSGGADTQYF. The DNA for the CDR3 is TGTGCCAGCAGTGGTCCTAGCGGGGGGGCAGATACGCAGTATTTT.

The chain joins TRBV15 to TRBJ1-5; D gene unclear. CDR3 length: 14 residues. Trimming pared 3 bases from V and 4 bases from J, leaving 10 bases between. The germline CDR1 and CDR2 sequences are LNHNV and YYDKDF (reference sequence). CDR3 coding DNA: TGTGCCACCAGCAGGCACAATAGTAATCAGCCCCAGCATTTT. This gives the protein CATSRHNSNQPQHF.

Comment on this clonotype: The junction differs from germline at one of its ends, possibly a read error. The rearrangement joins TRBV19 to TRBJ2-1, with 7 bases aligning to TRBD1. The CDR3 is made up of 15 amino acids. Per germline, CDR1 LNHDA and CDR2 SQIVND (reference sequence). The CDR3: CASKEGDSASNEHFF. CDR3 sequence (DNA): TGTGCCAGTAAGGAAGGGGACAGTGCCAGTAATGAGCATTTCTTC.

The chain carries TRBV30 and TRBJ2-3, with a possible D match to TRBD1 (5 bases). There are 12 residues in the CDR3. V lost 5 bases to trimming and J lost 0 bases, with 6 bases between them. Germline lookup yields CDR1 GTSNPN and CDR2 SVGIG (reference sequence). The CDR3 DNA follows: TGTGCCTGGGACAGTAGCACAGATACGCAGTATTTT. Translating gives CAWDSSTDTQYF.

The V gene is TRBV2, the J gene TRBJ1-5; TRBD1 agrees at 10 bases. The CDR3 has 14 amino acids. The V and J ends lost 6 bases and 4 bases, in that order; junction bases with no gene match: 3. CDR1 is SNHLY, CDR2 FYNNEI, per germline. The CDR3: CASRGQGRNQPQHF. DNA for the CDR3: TGTGCCAGCAGGGGACAGGGGAGGAATCAGCCCCAGCATTTT.

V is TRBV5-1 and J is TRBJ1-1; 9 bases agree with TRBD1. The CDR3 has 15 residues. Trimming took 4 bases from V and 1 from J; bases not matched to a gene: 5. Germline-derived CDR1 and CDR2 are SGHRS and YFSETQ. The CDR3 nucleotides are TGCGCCAGCAGCCCGACGGACAGGGGGAACACTGAAGCTTTCTTT. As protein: CASSPTDRGNTEAFF.

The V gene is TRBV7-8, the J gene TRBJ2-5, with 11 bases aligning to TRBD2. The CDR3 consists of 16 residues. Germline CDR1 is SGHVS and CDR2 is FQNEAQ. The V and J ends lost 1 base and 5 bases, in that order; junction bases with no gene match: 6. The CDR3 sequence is CASSLGPSGGWETQYF. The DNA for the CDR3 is TGTGCCAGCAGCTTAGGACCTAGCGGGGGGTGGGAGACCCAGTACTTC.

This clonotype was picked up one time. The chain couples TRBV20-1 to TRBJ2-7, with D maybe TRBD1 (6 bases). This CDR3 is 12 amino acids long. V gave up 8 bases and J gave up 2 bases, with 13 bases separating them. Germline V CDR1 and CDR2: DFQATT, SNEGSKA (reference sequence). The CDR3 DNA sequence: TGCAGTAGCCAGGACAGACCCTACGAGCAGTACTTC. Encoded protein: CSSQDRPYEQYF.

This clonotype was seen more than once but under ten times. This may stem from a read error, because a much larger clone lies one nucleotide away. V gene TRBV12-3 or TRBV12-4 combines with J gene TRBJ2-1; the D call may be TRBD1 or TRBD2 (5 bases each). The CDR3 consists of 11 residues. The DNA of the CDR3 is TGTGCCAACAGTGTGGGACATGAGCAGTTCTTC. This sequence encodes CANSVGHEQFF.

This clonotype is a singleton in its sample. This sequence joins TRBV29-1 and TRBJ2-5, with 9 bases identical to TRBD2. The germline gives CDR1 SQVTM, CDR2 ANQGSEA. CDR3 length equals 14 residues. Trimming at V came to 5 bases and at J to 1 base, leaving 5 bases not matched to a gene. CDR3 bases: TGCAGCGTTAAAGTACTAGCGGGCCAAGAGACCCAGTACTTC. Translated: CSVKVLAGQETQYF.

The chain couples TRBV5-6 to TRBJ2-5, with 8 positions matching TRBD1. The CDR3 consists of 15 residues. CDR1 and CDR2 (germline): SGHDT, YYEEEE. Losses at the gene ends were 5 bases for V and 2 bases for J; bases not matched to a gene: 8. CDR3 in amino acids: CASSVYQGAQETQYF. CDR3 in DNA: TGTGCCAGCAGTGTATACCAGGGGGCACAAGAGACCCAGTACTTC.

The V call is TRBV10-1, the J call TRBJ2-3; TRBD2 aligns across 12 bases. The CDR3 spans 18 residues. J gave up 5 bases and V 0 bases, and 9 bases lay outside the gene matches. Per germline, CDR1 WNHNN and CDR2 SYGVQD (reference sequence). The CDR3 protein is CASSESMLAGGQRDTQYF. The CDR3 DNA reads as TGCGCCAGCAGTGAGTCGATGCTAGCGGGGGGGCAGAGAGATACGCAGTATTTT.

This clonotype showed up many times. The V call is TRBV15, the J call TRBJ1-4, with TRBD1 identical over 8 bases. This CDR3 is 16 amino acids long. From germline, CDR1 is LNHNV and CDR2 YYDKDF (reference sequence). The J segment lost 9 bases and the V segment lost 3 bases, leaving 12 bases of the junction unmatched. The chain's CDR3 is CATSRERGQESKKLFF. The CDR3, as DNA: TGTGCCACCAGCAGGGAGAGGGGACAGGAAAGTAAAAAACTGTTTTTT.